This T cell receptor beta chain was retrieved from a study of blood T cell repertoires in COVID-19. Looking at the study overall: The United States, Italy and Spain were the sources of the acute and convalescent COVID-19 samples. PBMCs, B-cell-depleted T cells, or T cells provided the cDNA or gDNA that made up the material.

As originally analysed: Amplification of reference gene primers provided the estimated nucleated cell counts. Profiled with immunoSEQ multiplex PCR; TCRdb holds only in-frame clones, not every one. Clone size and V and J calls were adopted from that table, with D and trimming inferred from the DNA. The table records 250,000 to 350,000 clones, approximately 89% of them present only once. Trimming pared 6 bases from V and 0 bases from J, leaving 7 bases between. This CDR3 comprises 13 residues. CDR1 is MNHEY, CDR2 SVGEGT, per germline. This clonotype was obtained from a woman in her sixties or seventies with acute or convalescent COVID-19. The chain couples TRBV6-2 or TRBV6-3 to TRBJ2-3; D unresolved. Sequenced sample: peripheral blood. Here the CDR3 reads CASSLYSTDTQYF. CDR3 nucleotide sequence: TGTGCCAGCAGCCTATATAGCACAGATACGCAGTATTTT.